The text below deals with one T cell receptor beta chain. Its antigen is undetermined. Healthy donors had no documented immune events, such as infections, while sampled. This entry is derived from a study of identifying expanded T cells in peripheral blood. Points from the study as a whole: Approximately 1.1 clones differed between technical replicates, versus around 16 and 19 over time.

V was trimmed by 5 bases and J by 4 bases, leaving 6 bases between them. From germline, CDR1 is SNHLY and CDR2 FYNNEI. The CDR3 is 12 residues long. Data came from immunoSEQ multiplex PCR; TCRdb stores just in-frame clones and leaves some out. The table records about 100,000 clones, about 87% of them present only once. The chain has TRBV2 and TRBJ1-3; no definite D call. The sequenced sample was blood. The TCR originated in a person between 18 and 75 years old in good health. The CDR3 protein is CASSLQGNTIYF. The CDR3 DNA sequence: TGTGCCAGCAGTCTACAGGGAAACACCATATATTTT.